This is a list of T cell receptor beta chains from one sample in a study of cytomegalovirus exposure and HLA in healthy donors. Produced via immunoSEQ multiplex PCR; TCRdb's table is partial and in-frame only. The sample contains some 200,000 clones, more than 75% of which appear only once. Source material: PBMCs. Receptors originate from a young man in good health and CMV-seropositive. Both conserved end residues are part of each CDR3. D genes are given only for firm matches. A clone size is listed for some rows: how often the clone was seen (once, few, many), or a class if it is expanded.

d_call: -; clone_size: once; j_call: TRBJ1-5; v_call: TRBV5-1; cdr3_nt: TGCGCCAGCAGCTTGGGGCCGGATAGCAATCAGCCCCAGCATTTT; cdr3_aa: CASSLGPDSNQPQHF
d_call: TRBD1; clone_size: -; j_call: TRBJ2-1; v_call: TRBV7-8; cdr3_nt: TGTGCCAGCAGACAAGGCCTACAGGGGCTGGACAATGAGCAGTTCTTC; cdr3_aa: CASRQGLQGLDNEQFF
d_call: -; clone_size: -; j_call: TRBJ1-1; v_call: TRBV6-6; cdr3_nt: TGTGCCAGCAGTTACGGGGGGGCCGGGACTGAAGCTTTCTTT; cdr3_aa: CASSYGGAGTEAFF
d_call: -; clone_size: -; j_call: TRBJ2-7; v_call: TRBV18; cdr3_nt: TGTGCCAGCTCACCACCGGTTGAAACCTACGAGCAGTACTTC; cdr3_aa: CASSPPVETYEQYF
d_call: -; clone_size: once; j_call: TRBJ2-7; v_call: TRBV6-5; cdr3_nt: TGTGCCAGCAGTTACGCCAGCTCCTACGAGCAGTACTTC; cdr3_aa: CASSYASSYEQYF
d_call: -; clone_size: -; j_call: TRBJ2-2; v_call: TRBV7-3; cdr3_nt: TGTGCCAGCAGCTTCAGGGGCGACACCGGGGAGCTGTTTTTT; cdr3_aa: CASSFRGDTGELFF
d_call: -; clone_size: -; j_call: TRBJ1-3; v_call: TRBV29-1; cdr3_nt: TGCAGCGTTGAGAGGGACTCTGGAAACACCATATATTTT; cdr3_aa: CSVERDSGNTIYF
d_call: TRBD2; clone_size: once; j_call: TRBJ2-4; v_call: TRBV6-5; cdr3_nt: TGTGCCAGCAGCTCCCCGGGACTAGCGGAAAACATTCAGTACTTC; cdr3_aa: CASSSPGLAENIQYF
d_call: TRBD1; clone_size: -; j_call: TRBJ2-7; v_call: TRBV18; cdr3_nt: TGTGCCAGCTCACCCACGGGACAGGGGGGATACGAGCAGTACTTC; cdr3_aa: CASSPTGQGGYEQYF
d_call: -; clone_size: few; j_call: TRBJ1-2; v_call: TRBV2; cdr3_nt: TGTGCCAGCAGTGAGGGCCGCTACACCTTC; cdr3_aa: CASSEGRYTF
d_call: TRBD1; clone_size: -; j_call: TRBJ2-7; v_call: TRBV2; cdr3_nt: TGTGCCAGCAGTCAGATAGGACAGGGGGCCTCCTACGAGCAGTACTTC; cdr3_aa: CASSQIGQGASYEQYF
d_call: -; clone_size: once; j_call: TRBJ2-5; v_call: TRBV28; cdr3_nt: TGTGCCAGCAGTTTATCGACTCCACAAGAGACCCAGTACTTC; cdr3_aa: CASSLSTPQETQYF
d_call: TRBD1; clone_size: -; j_call: TRBJ2-1; v_call: TRBV11-2; cdr3_nt: TGTGCCAGCAGCCCAAGCAGGACAGGTTACAATGAGCAGTTCTTC; cdr3_aa: CASSPSRTGYNEQFF
d_call: TRBD1; clone_size: -; j_call: TRBJ2-5; v_call: TRBV9; cdr3_nt: TGTGCCAGCAGCGTCGGGCGACAGGGCTTGGGGACCCAGTACTTC; cdr3_aa: CASSVGRQGLGTQYF
d_call: TRBD1; clone_size: few; j_call: TRBJ1-2; v_call: TRBV13; cdr3_nt: TGTGCCAGCAGCGGGGCGACAGGGTTGGACTATGGCTACACCTTC; cdr3_aa: CASSGATGLDYGYTF
d_call: TRBD2; clone_size: -; j_call: TRBJ2-1; v_call: TRBV7-3; cdr3_nt: TGTGCCAGCAGCTTTGGGGGACTAGCGATCTTCAATGAGCAGTTCTTC; cdr3_aa: CASSFGGLAIFNEQFF
d_call: -; clone_size: -; j_call: TRBJ2-7; v_call: TRBV11-3; cdr3_nt: TGTGCCAGCAGCTTAGAAAAAACGGCTTACGAGCAGTACTTC; cdr3_aa: CASSLEKTAYEQYF
d_call: TRBD1; clone_size: -; j_call: TRBJ2-7; v_call: TRBV6-6; cdr3_nt: TGTGCCAGCAGAAACGACAGGGGGGGAGAGCAGTACTTC; cdr3_aa: CASRNDRGGEQYF
d_call: TRBD1; clone_size: -; j_call: TRBJ1-2; v_call: TRBV19; cdr3_nt: TGTGCCAGTAGATTCACCGGACAGGGAGTTTATGGCTACACCTTC; cdr3_aa: CASRFTGQGVYGYTF
d_call: -; clone_size: -; j_call: TRBJ2-1; v_call: TRBV9; cdr3_nt: TGTGCCAGCAGCCCCACAGGGATCCCCTACAATGAGCAGTTCTTC; cdr3_aa: CASSPTGIPYNEQFF
d_call: -; clone_size: -; j_call: TRBJ2-7; v_call: TRBV5-4; cdr3_nt: TGTGCCAGCAGCTCCACAACGACGGGCTCCTACGAGCAGTACTTC; cdr3_aa: CASSSTTTGSYEQYF
d_call: TRBD2; clone_size: -; j_call: TRBJ2-6; v_call: TRBV27; cdr3_nt: TGTGCCAGCAGTTGGGGGGGTGGGGCCAACGTCCTGACTTTC; cdr3_aa: CASSWGGGANVLTF
d_call: -; clone_size: -; j_call: TRBJ2-5; v_call: TRBV5-1; cdr3_nt: TGCGCCAGCAGCGTCCGGGGGGAGACCCAGTACTTC; cdr3_aa: CASSVRGETQYF